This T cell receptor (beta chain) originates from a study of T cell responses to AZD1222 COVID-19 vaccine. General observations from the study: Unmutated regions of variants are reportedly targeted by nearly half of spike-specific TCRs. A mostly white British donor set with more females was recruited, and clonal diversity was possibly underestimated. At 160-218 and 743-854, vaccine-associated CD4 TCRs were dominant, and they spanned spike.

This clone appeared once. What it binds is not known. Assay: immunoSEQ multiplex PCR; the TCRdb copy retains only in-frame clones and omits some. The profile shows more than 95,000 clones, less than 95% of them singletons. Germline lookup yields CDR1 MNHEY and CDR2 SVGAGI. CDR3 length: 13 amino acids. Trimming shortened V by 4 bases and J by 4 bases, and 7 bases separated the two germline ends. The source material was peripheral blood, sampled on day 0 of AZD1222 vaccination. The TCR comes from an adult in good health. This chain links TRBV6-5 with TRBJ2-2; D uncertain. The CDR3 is CASSSSATGELFF. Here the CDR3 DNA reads TGTGCCAGCAGTTCCAGCGCCACCGGGGAGCTGTTTTTT.